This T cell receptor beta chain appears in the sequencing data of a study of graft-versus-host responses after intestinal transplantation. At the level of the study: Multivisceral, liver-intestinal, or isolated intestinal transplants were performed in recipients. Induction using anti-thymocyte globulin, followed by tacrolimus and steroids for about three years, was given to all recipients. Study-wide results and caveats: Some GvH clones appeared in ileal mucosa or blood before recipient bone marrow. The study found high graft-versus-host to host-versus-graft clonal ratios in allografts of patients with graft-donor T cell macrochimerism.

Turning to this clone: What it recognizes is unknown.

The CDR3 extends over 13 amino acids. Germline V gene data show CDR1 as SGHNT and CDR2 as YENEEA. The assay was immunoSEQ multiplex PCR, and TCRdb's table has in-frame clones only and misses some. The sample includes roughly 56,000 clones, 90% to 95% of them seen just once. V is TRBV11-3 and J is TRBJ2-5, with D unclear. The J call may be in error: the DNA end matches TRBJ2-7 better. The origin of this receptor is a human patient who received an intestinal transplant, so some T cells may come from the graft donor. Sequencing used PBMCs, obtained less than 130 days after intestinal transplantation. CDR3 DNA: TGTGCCAGCAGCTTAGGGAAGGGCTACGAGCAGTACTTC. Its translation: CASSLGKGYEQYF.